This T cell receptor beta chain was sequenced for a study of CD8 T cells in Susac syndrome. Reverse transcription used roughly 0.5 to 1 ug RNA and random hexamers. TCRdb independently ran MiXCR on the immunoSEQ multiplex PCR reads; one entry per CDR3 protein. The sample has some 180,000 distinct CDR3 sequences, roughly 92% seen once. Germline V gene data show CDR1 as DFQATT and CDR2 as SNEGSKA (reference sequence). The CDR3 totals 12 residues. The germline V and J ends were trimmed by 4 bases and 6 bases, with 13 bases remaining between them. The chain uses TRBV20-1 and TRBJ2-7; the D gene is possibly TRBD2 (5 bases). The receptor was isolated from a human donor in good health. The sequencing sample was made of CD4+ T cells from PBMCs. CDR3 DNA sequence: TGCAGTGCTAATAGAGAGGACTTCGAGCAGTACTTC. It specifies CSANREDFEQYF.